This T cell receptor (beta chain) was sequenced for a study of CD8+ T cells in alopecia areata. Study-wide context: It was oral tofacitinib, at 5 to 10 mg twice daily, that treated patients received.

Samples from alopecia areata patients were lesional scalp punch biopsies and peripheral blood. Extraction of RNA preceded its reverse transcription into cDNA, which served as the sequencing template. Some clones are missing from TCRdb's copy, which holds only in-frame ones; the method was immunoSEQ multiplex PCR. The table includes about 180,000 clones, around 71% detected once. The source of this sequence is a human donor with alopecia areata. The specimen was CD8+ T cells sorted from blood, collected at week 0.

CDR3 protein: CASSLGSSGTNQPQHF. The CDR3 DNA sequence: TGTGCCAGCAGCTTAGGATCTTCCGGGACTAATCAGCCCCAGCATTTT. V is TRBV7-8 and J is TRBJ1-5, with D perhaps TRBD1 (5 bases). Trimming took off 1 base at V and 4 bases at J, with 14 bases between the two ends. From germline, CDR1 is SGHVS and CDR2 FQNEAQ. The CDR3 covers 16 residues.